These 19 T cell receptor beta chains were sequenced from one sample in a study of blood T cell repertoires in COVID-19. Produced via immunoSEQ multiplex PCR; TCRdb's table is partial and in-frame only. This sample carries approximately 180,000 clones, more than 70% of them seen once, and the ten largest clones take about 20%. The sequencing sample was made of peripheral blood. These receptors came from a person aged 70 to 80 with COVID-19, enrolled during active disease.

The CDR3: CASSAGEMETQYF. The CDR3 coding sequence is TGTGCCAGCTCCGCGGGAGAGATGGAGACCCAGTACTTC. The rearrangement joins TRBV18 to TRBJ2-5; 7 bases line up with TRBD2. CDR1 and CDR2 from the germline V gene are KGHSH and LQKENI. The CDR3 is 13 residues long. V was clipped by 6 bases and J by 5 bases; unmatched bases: 6.

The chain combines TRBV27 with TRBJ1-2; TRBD1 matches 8 bases. The CDR3 contains 12 residues. Germline CDR1 reads MNHEY; CDR2 reads SMNVEV (reference sequence). V was pared by 5 bases and J by 8 bases, with 4 bases of the junction left unmatched. CDR3 loop: CASSDRGNGYTF. The CDR3 DNA sequence: TGTGCCAGCAGTGACAGGGGAAACGGCTACACCTTC.

The chain couples TRBV5-5 to TRBJ2-7; D ambiguous. Trimming left V 0 bases short and J 0 bases short, with 10 bases between. Germline V CDR1 and CDR2: SGHKS, YYEKEE (reference sequence). CDR3 length: 15 residues. The CDR3 is CASSLAYSFSYEQYF. The CDR3 bases are TGTGCCAGCAGCTTGGCCTATTCCTTCTCCTACGAGCAGTACTTC.

This clone was found a few times. The chain combines TRBV7-9 with TRBJ2-7, with 8 bases lining up with TRBD1. Germline values: CDR1 SEHNR, CDR2 FQNEAQ (reference sequence). With 4 bases clipped from V and 9 bases from J, the junction kept 5 bases outside the gene matches. The CDR3 length is 12 residues. CDR3 in amino acids: CASSSDRGWQYF. CDR3 nucleotide sequence: TGTGCCAGCAGCTCAGACAGGGGATGGCAGTACTTC.

This clone was seen a few times. The V call is TRBV12-3 or TRBV12-4, the J call TRBJ1-2, with a weak D call TRBD1 (5 bases). Trimming shortened V by 7 bases and J by 4 bases, and 13 bases separated the two germline ends. This CDR3 contains 13 residues. CDR3 in amino acids: CASTFGGSYGYTF. The CDR3 DNA is TGTGCCAGCACCTTTGGGGGGAGCTATGGCTACACCTTC.

The rearrangement links TRBV18 to TRBJ2-3; 7 bases are a match to TRBD1. CDR1 KGHSH and CDR2 LQKENI come from the germline V gene. There are 19 residues in the CDR3. The V segment lost 4 bases and the J segment 4 bases; nucleotides outside the gene matches: 20. The CDR3 reads CASSRTPAATGPVPDTQYF. Written as DNA, the CDR3 is TGTGCCAGCTCACGAACCCCCGCGGCGACAGGGCCCGTCCCAGATACGCAGTATTTT.

The chain couples TRBV9 to TRBJ1-3, with a weak D call TRBD1 (6 bases). The germline V gene has CDR1 SGDLS and CDR2 YYNGEE. V dropped 9 bases and J dropped 2 bases, with 15 bases sitting between them. This CDR3 contains 14 residues. CDR3 bases: TGTGCCACTAGTCGGGACACCACTGGAAACACCATATATTTT. Its translation is CATSRDTTGNTIYF.

V is TRBV3-1 (or the pseudogene TRBV3-2) and J is TRBJ1-6, with D possibly being TRBD1 (6 bases). V lost 0 bases and J 10 bases, leaving 16 bases between the germline ends. CDR3 size: 16 residues. Germline CDR1 reads LGHDT; CDR2 reads YNNKEL (reference sequence). Here the CDR3 reads CASSQEQGRGPSPLHF. The CDR3 region has the DNA TGTGCCAGCAGCCAAGAGCAGGGGCGAGGGCCCTCACCCCTCCACTTT.

This clone was recorded only once. This rearrangement joins TRBV27 to TRBJ2-7, with TRBD1 identical over 8 bases. Losses at the gene ends were 8 bases for V and 4 bases for J; bases not matched to a gene: 7. The CDR3 is made up of 13 amino acids. The germline CDR1 and CDR2 sequences are MNHEY and SMNVEV (reference sequence). This CDR3 reads CASARQGAYEQYF. CDR3 DNA sequence: TGTGCCAGCGCGAGGCAGGGGGCATACGAGCAGTACTTC.

This chain connects TRBV28 to TRBJ1-6, with TRBD1 identical over 9 bases. Trimming at V came to 6 bases and at J to 10 bases, leaving 7 bases not matched to a gene. The CDR3 covers 14 residues. Germline V CDR1 and CDR2: MDHEN, SYDVKM. CDR3 sequence (DNA): TGTGCCAGCAGCCACGGACAGGGGCGGTCACCCCTCCACTTT. Translating gives CASSHGQGRSPLHF.

The chain uses TRBV11-3 and TRBJ2-1; 7 bases are shared with TRBD1. The CDR3 has 13 amino acids. Losses at the gene ends were 5 bases for V and 10 bases for J; bases not matched to a gene: 8. Per the germline V gene, CDR1 is SGHNT and CDR2 is YENEEA. CDR3 loop: CASSRDSQAEQFF. The CDR3 DNA is TGTGCCAGCAGCAGGGACAGCCAAGCGGAGCAGTTCTTC.

The chain has TRBV5-1 and TRBJ1-2; unclear D gene. From germline, CDR1 is SGHRS and CDR2 YFSETQ. Trimming removed 3 bases from V and 2 bases from J, with 8 bases in between. This CDR3 comprises 13 residues. CDR3 nucleotides: TGCGCCAGCAGCTATCTTCTCAACTATGGCTACACCTTC. This gives the protein CASSYLLNYGYTF.

The chain's CDR3 is CASSQDPPGLTDTQYF. The CDR3 DNA reads TGTGCCAGCAGCCAAGACCCTCCGGGACTCACAGATACGCAGTATTTT. This chain joins TRBV3-1 (or the pseudogene TRBV3-2) and TRBJ2-3; perhaps TRBD2 as D (6 bases). This CDR3 is built from 16 residues. The V end lost 0 bases, the J end lost 2 bases, and 12 bases lay between the germline ends. Germline values: CDR1 LGHDT, CDR2 YNNKEL (reference sequence).

This chain uses TRBV28 with TRBJ2-5, with 9 bases matching TRBD2. The CDR3 extends over 14 amino acids. The trim removed 2 bases at V and 5 bases at J, leaving 3 bases unmatched. CDR1 is MDHEN, CDR2 SYDVKM, per germline. CDR3 bases: TGTGCCAGCAGTTTACCTAGCGGGGACGAGACCCAGTACTTC. The encoded protein is CASSLPSGDETQYF.

The chain couples TRBV2 to TRBJ1-5; D not certain. Germline CDR1 is SNHLY and CDR2 is FYNNEI. The CDR3 contains 14 residues. V was cut by 1 base and J by 6 bases, with 10 bases left in between. As DNA, the CDR3 is TGTGCCAGCAGTGAAGGCGGCAGAATTCAGCCCCAGCATTTT. It encodes CASSEGGRIQPQHF.

This clone was detected once. The V and J genes are TRBV27 and TRBJ2-5; D might be TRBD2 (5 bases). Trimming pared 5 bases from V and 4 bases from J, leaving 11 bases between. The V gene's germline CDR1 is MNHEY and CDR2 SMNVEV (reference sequence). This CDR3 comprises 13 residues. The CDR3 protein is CASSGGTRETQYF. CDR3 nucleotide sequence: TGTGCCAGCAGTGGAGGAACCCGAGAGACCCAGTACTTC.

The V call is TRBV6-5, the J call TRBJ1-2, with TRBD1 as a possible D gene (6 bases). The CDR3 sequence is 14 residues long. The V gene's germline CDR1 is MNHEY and CDR2 SVGAGI. V lost 7 bases to trimming and J lost 4 bases, with 16 bases between them. The CDR3 spells CASTGTYSGYGYTF. The CDR3 region has the DNA TGTGCCAGCACCGGGACATATTCGGGCTATGGCTACACCTTC.

The table lists this clone with a few counts. V and J are TRBV6-2 or TRBV6-3 and TRBJ2-1; D perhaps matches TRBD2 (5 bases). Trimming took off 5 bases at V and 4 bases at J, with 6 bases between the two ends. CDR1 is MNHEY, CDR2 SVGEGT, per germline. This CDR3 has 12 residues. Here the CDR3 DNA reads TGTGCCAGCAGTGGACTGTACAATGAGCAGTTCTTC. Its translation is CASSGLYNEQFF.

This clone came up a few times. The J gene is TRBJ2-1, the V gene TRBV5-4; TRBD2 might be the D (5 bases). The CDR3 runs 16 residues. V was shortened by 0 bases and J by 2 bases, with 12 bases between the two germline ends. The V gene's germline CDR1 is SGHNT and CDR2 YYREEE (reference sequence). In DNA form, the CDR3 reads TGTGCCAGCAGCTTGGGTGGAGGAGCCACCTACAATGAGCAGTTCTTC. Translated, it gives CASSLGGGATYNEQFF.